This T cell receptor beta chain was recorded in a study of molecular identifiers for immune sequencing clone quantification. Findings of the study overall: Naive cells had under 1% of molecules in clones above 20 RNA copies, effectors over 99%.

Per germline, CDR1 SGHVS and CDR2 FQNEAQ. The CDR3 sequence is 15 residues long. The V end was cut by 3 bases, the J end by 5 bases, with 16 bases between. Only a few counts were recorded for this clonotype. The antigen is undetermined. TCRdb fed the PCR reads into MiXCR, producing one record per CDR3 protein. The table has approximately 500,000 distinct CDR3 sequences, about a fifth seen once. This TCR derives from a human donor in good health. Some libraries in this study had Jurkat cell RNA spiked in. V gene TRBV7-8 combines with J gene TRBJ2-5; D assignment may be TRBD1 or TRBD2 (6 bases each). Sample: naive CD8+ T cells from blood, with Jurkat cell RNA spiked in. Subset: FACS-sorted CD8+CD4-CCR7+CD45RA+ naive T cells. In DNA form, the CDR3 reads TGTGCCAGCAGCTTCAGGGGACTGGTAGGGGAGACCCAGTACTTC. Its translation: CASSFRGLVGETQYF. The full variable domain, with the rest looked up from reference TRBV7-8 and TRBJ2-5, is GAGVSQSPRYKVAKRGQDVALRCDPISGHVSLFWYQQALGQGPEFLTYFQNEAQLDKSGLPSDRFFAERPEGSVSTLKIQRTQQEDSAVYLCASSFRGLVGETQYFGPGTRLLVL.